This T cell receptor beta chain stems from a study of blood T cell repertoires in COVID-19. The trim removed 5 bases at V and 7 bases at J, leaving 6 bases unmatched. The germline V gene encodes CDR1 MNHEY and CDR2 SVGAGI. The length of the CDR3 is 13 residues. Generated by immunoSEQ multiplex PCR, the TCRdb table keeps only in-frame clones and is missing some. This sample has over 85,000 clones, with over 75% found just once. The material sequenced was peripheral blood. The clonotype was recovered from a man aged 60 to 75 with acute or convalescent COVID-19. The chain carries TRBV6-5 and TRBJ2-3; 7 positions match TRBD1. Here the CDR3 DNA reads TGTGCCAGCAGTAATACAGGGGAATATACGCAGTATTTT. This translates into CASSNTGEYTQYF.